This T cell receptor beta chain was sequenced in a study of T-cell memory formation after mild COVID-19. This clonotype was counted a few times. Its target is not known. V trimming: 5 bases; J trimming: 0 bases; junction bases outside the gene matches: 3. The germline V gene encodes CDR1 SEHNR and CDR2 FQNEAQ (reference sequence). This CDR3 has 14 amino acids. The 5'RACE method, run with constant-segment primers, produced TCR alpha and TCR beta cDNA libraries (carrying sample barcodes and UMIs). TCRdb independently ran MiXCR on the 5' RACE reads; one entry per CDR3 protein. The table has approximately 100,000 distinct CDR3 sequences, about 18% seen once; the top ten hold 25% to 35%. Study-wide results and caveats: Among CD4+ contracting clones, most were CM and EM, and CD8+ ones EMRA.

The source material was PBMCs or a T cell subset sorted from them (not recorded which). This receptor was identified in an adult woman who had mild COVID-19 (a few samples of this study predate the infection). Cell type and time point are not known. The chain combines TRBV7-9 with TRBJ2-5; TRBD1 agrees at 7 bases. CDR3 loop: CASSTGTDQETQYF. CDR3 in DNA: TGTGCCAGCAGCACGGGGACAGACCAAGAGACCCAGTACTTC.